Listed below are T cell receptor beta chains from one sample, sequenced in a study of T cell responses to AZD1222 COVID-19 vaccine. Method: immunoSEQ multiplex PCR; TCRdb's copy keeps in-frame clones and lacks some. In the table there are about 140,000 clones, roughly 92% of which are singletons. Sequencing used peripheral blood, obtained on day 0 of AZD1222 vaccination. These receptors came from an adult in good health. The CDR3 runs from the conserved cysteine through the conserved F or W. D genes are given only for firm matches. Clone size is not always given. Where it is, it says once, few, many or a class for expanded clones.

TRBJ1-3,NA,TRBV11-2,NA,TGTGCCAGCAGCCTTATCGGAAACACCATATATTTT,CASSLIGNTIYF
TRBJ1-4,NA,TRBV5-1,NA,TGCGCCAGCAGCCCGGACGGCGGGCTTGTGAAACTGTTTTTT,CASSPDGGLVKLFF
TRBJ1-1,NA,TRBV7-8,NA,TGTGCCAGCAGCACCAGACCGCGGAACACTGAAGCTTTCTTT,CASSTRPRNTEAFF
TRBJ1-4,NA,TRBV7-9,NA,TGTGCCAGCAGCTTAGTATATGGTGAAAAACTGTTTTTT,CASSLVYGEKLFF
TRBJ2-7,NA,TRBV7-2,TRBD1,TGTGCCAGCAGCTTGTCTGGACAGGGGGCATCTTACGAGCAGTACTTC,CASSLSGQGASYEQYF
TRBJ1-4,NA,TRBV5-4,NA,TGTGCCAGCAGCTTTGACTCTGAAAAACTGTTTTTT,CASSFDSEKLFF
TRBJ1-2,NA,TRBV5-1,NA,TGCGCCAGCAGCTTGGGTCAGGCTCTAGGCTACACCTTC,CASSLGQALGYTF
TRBJ1-2,NA,TRBV11-2,TRBD1,TGTGCCAGCAGCCGGACAGGGAATGGCTACACCTTC,CASSRTGNGYTF
TRBJ2-3,NA,TRBV3-1/TRBV3-2,NA,TGTGCCAGCAGCCACAGCGGCGATAGCACAGATACGCAGTATTTT,CASSHSGDSTDTQYF
TRBJ2-7,NA,TRBV28,NA,TGTGCCAGCAGTTTATTTGCCCAAAGCCTATACGAGCAGTACTTC,CASSLFAQSLYEQYF
TRBJ1-1,NA,TRBV3-1/TRBV3-2,NA,TGTGCCAGCAGCCTAACCGGGGCGGTGACTGAAGCTTTCTTT,CASSLTGAVTEAFF
TRBJ1-1,NA,TRBV9,NA,TGTGCCAGCAGTCCTATTGCAGGGTTGGGGAACACTGAAGCTTTCTTT,CASSPIAGLGNTEAFF
TRBJ2-7,NA,TRBV28,TRBD2,TGTGCCAGCAGTTTCGCCCAGCGGGAGGTCTACGAGCAGTACTTC,CASSFAQREVYEQYF
TRBJ1-6,NA,TRBV7-8,NA,TGTGCCAGCAGCTTAGGGGGGAGAAATTCACCCCTCCACTTT,CASSLGGRNSPLHF
TRBJ2-3,NA,TRBV11-2,NA,TGTGCCAGCAGCTTAGATCCCCTCCCGGGTCCGCAGTATTTT,CASSLDPLPGPQYF
TRBJ2-7,NA,TRBV10-3,TRBD2,TGTGCCATCAGTGTATCAGCGGGAGTCGGCGAGCAGTACTTC,CAISVSAGVGEQYF
TRBJ2-3,NA,TRBV2,NA,TGTGCCAGCAGAGAGGCGTCCACAGATACGCAGTATTTT,CASREASTDTQYF
TRBJ2-1,NA,TRBV7-9,NA,TGTGCCAGCAGCTATGGGGGGTACAATGAGCAGTTCTTC,CASSYGGYNEQFF
TRBJ1-2,NA,TRBV7-9,NA,TGTGCCAGCAGCTTCGACGGCGAGTTTGGCTACACCTTC,CASSFDGEFGYTF
TRBJ1-4,NA,TRBV27,TRBD1,TGTGCCAGCTACAAATCAGGGGGGGATGAAAAACTGTTTTTT,CASYKSGGDEKLFF
TRBJ2-1,once,TRBV10-3,NA,TGTGCCATCAGTGGCAGTGGGGGGGACATGTACAATGAGCAGTTCTTC,CAISGSGGDMYNEQFF
TRBJ2-2,NA,TRBV5-4,NA,TGTGCCAGCAGCTTGGGCACTAGTAGGAACACCGGGGAGCTGTTTTTT,CASSLGTSRNTGELFF
TRBJ2-1,NA,TRBV2,TRBD2,TGTGCCACCTCACCGCGGGGGGGCAATGAGCAGTTCTTC,CATSPRGGNEQFF
TRBJ1-1,NA,TRBV19,NA,TGTGCCAGTAGTATAGATCTTGGGATGACTGAAGCTTTCTTT,CASSIDLGMTEAFF